This TCR beta chain was documented in a study of Graves' ophthalmopathy and Graves' hyperthyroidism. V was clipped by 2 bases and J by 1 base, with 12 bases between them. Germline CDR1 MNHEY, CDR2 SMNVEV (reference sequence). The CDR3 covers 15 residues. Investigators amplified TCR beta CDR3 regions from RNA transcripts. The workflow started with a first-round RT-PCR run with HTBI primers and then moved on to a second-round multiplex PCR. TCRdb passed the multiplex PCR reads through MiXCR, listing each CDR3 protein once. The top ten hold more than 5.5% of the sample, which has roughly 610,000 distinct CDR3 sequences, about 24% seen once. This clonotype was counted many times.

The chain recombines TRBV27 with TRBJ2-7, with D perhaps matching TRBD1 (5 bases). The specimen sequenced was peripheral blood. This sequence was found in a woman aged 18-29 years with stable Graves' hyperthyroidism. Some clones in this sample may be carry-over from other donors' samples. In nucleotides, the CDR3 is TGTGCCAGCAGTTTAAAAGGGGTGATGTCCTACGAGCAGTACTTC. Translation: CASSLKGVMSYEQYF.